This is a list of T cell receptor beta chains from one sample in a study of T cell changes during pregnancy in multiple sclerosis. Profiled with immunoSEQ multiplex PCR; TCRdb holds only in-frame clones, not every one. Of approximately 66,000 clones listed, 91% are singletons. This material consisted of CD8+ T cells from peripheral blood mononuclear cells, taken before pregnancy. The receptors originated from a female donor with multiple sclerosis, enrolled in a pregnancy study. Both conserved end residues are part of each CDR3. A D gene is named only where the DNA matches it firmly. The listing skips clone size in some rows; elsewhere it reads once, few, many or a size class.

TRBV13,TRBJ2-3,NA,NA,TGTGCCAGCAGCTCCCGAGACATCCCATCCACAGATACGCAGTATTTT,CASSSRDIPSTDTQYF
TRBV2,TRBJ2-7,NA,NA,TGTGCCAGCATGTCCAGCTACGAGCAGTACTTC,CASMSSYEQYF
TRBV11-2,TRBJ2-1,TRBD2,NA,TGTGCCAGCAGCACTAATAGCGGGGGGGCTTTCTACAATGAGCAGTTCTTC,CASSTNSGGAFYNEQFF
TRBV7-9,TRBJ2-3,TRBD2,NA,TGTGCCAGCAGCTTAGTTGCGACTAGCGGGGCTAGCACAGATACGCAGTATTTT,CASSLVATSGASTDTQYF
TRBV15,TRBJ2-7,TRBD1,NA,TGTGCCACCAGCAGAGATCGGGACAGAAATACCTACGAGCAGTACTTC,CATSRDRDRNTYEQYF
TRBV11-2,TRBJ1-1,TRBD1,NA,TGTGCCAGCAGCTTAGCCAGGGGGGAGAGAGAAGCTTTCTTT,CASSLARGEREAFF
TRBV2,TRBJ2-7,NA,NA,TGTGCCAGCATGGGCGGGTACGACGAGCAGTACTTC,CASMGGYDEQYF
TRBV7-6,TRBJ2-7,TRBD2,NA,TGTGCCAGCAGCCCCCGGACTAGCGACTACGAGCAGTACTTC,CASSPRTSDYEQYF
TRBV6-6,TRBJ2-2,NA,NA,TGTGCCAGCAGTTCCACCTTGGGCCACACCGGGGAGCTGTTTTTT,CASSSTLGHTGELFF
TRBV7-6,TRBJ2-7,NA,NA,TGTGCCAGCAGCTTAGCCCAGGGTGGCACCTACGAGCAGTACTTC,CASSLAQGGTYEQYF
TRBV29-1,TRBJ1-1,NA,NA,TGCAGCGTGGAGGACGGTTTGAACACTGAAGCTTTCTTT,CSVEDGLNTEAFF
TRBV6-5,TRBJ2-7,NA,NA,TGTGCCAGCAGTAACCCGGTCCCCTCCCCTTACGAGCAGTACTTC,CASSNPVPSPYEQYF
TRBV7-2,TRBJ2-2,TRBD2,NA,TGTGCCAGCAGCGCGGGACTAGCAATGAACACCGGGGAGCTGTTTTTT,CASSAGLAMNTGELFF
TRBV9,TRBJ2-1,TRBD2,NA,TGTGCCAGCAGCACCACCCTTCGGAGCGGGGGGTACAATGAGCAGTTCTTC,CASSTTLRSGGYNEQFF
TRBV19,TRBJ1-6,TRBD1,NA,TGTGCCAGCAATGACCCGGGACAGGGTTTCTATAATTCACCCCTCCACTTT,CASNDPGQGFYNSPLHF
TRBV18,TRBJ1-1,NA,NA,TGTGCCAGCTCACCACAGTCTAGAGGGGGTGAAGCTTTCTTT,CASSPQSRGGEAFF
TRBV19,TRBJ1-2,TRBD1,NA,TGTACCAGTAGTATCTCGAGCACAGGGGTTTATGGCTACACCTTC,CTSSISSTGVYGYTF
TRBV7-9,TRBJ2-1,NA,NA,TGTGCCAGCAGCTTATACCAGAACAATGAGCAGTTCTTC,CASSLYQNNEQFF
TRBV19,TRBJ2-7,TRBD1,NA,TGTGCCAGTAGTACGACTCCGGGACAGGGGGACGAGCAGTACTTC,CASSTTPGQGDEQYF
TRBV7-8,TRBJ2-7,TRBD1,NA,TGTGCCAGCAGCTTAAGACCCGGGACAGGGGTCGACGAGCAGTACTTC,CASSLRPGTGVDEQYF
TRBV7-6,TRBJ2-1,TRBD2,NA,TGTGCCAGCACCCCTAGCGGGGGGAGCTCCTACAATGAGCAGTTCTTC,CASTPSGGSSYNEQFF
TRBV6-5,TRBJ2-7,NA,once,TGTGCCAGCAGTGGGGGCCACGAGCAGTACTTC,CASSGGHEQYF
TRBV9,TRBJ1-1,NA,NA,TGTGCCAGCAGCGTGGGGGGGAGGACTGAAGCTTTCTTT,CASSVGGRTEAFF
TRBV30,TRBJ2-2,NA,NA,TGTGCCTGGAGCGGGTGGGCCGGGGAGCTGTTTTTT,CAWSGWAGELFF
TRBV10-3,TRBJ2-3,NA,once,TGTGCCATCGGGTCGGTGGAGGGAATGAGTACAGATACGCAGTATTTT,CAIGSVEGMSTDTQYF
TRBV19,TRBJ1-1,NA,NA,TGTGCCAGTAGTCCGATGGGGGGAGGGAGCGCTGAAGCTTTCTTT,CASSPMGGGSAEAFF
TRBV9,TRBJ1-2,NA,NA,TGTGCCAGCAGCGTAGACAGGAAATCTAACTATGGCTACACCTTC,CASSVDRKSNYGYTF
TRBV11-3,TRBJ2-2,TRBD1,NA,TGTGCCAGCAGCGCCCACAGGGGGAACACCGGGGAGCTGTTTTTT,CASSAHRGNTGELFF
TRBV6-4,TRBJ2-2,NA,NA,TGTGCCAGCAGTGACCGGACTAACACCGGGGAGCTGTTTTTT,CASSDRTNTGELFF
TRBV2,TRBJ1-5,TRBD1,NA,TGTGCCAGCAGGACGACAGGGTATAATAACCAGCCCCAGCATTTT,CASRTTGYNNQPQHF
TRBV9,TRBJ2-1,NA,NA,TGTGCCAGCAGCGCGGGACTGACGGGCTATGAGCAGTTCTTC,CASSAGLTGYEQFF
TRBV15,TRBJ1-1,TRBD1,NA,TGTGCCACCAGGGCCGGGACAGTGAACACTGAAGCTTTCTTT,CATRAGTVNTEAFF
TRBV9,TRBJ2-1,NA,NA,TGTGCCAGCAGCGTAGGGGCCCTTGAGGGGGAGGGATCTTTCTTC,CASSVGALEGEGSFF
TRBV6-5,TRBJ2-2,NA,NA,TGTGCCAGCAGTTACTCTAGCGTTACCGGGGAGCTGTTTTTT,CASSYSSVTGELFF
TRBV27,TRBJ2-7,NA,NA,TGTGCCAGCAGTCCGGGTCTTATATACGAGCAGTACTTC,CASSPGLIYEQYF
TRBV29-1,TRBJ2-2,TRBD1,NA,TGCAGCGTCGGACAGGGGGCGCTTGGCGGGGAGCTGTTTTTT,CSVGQGALGGELFF
TRBV30,TRBJ1-5,TRBD1,NA,TGTGCCTGGAGTGGCGGGACAGGATTTAGCAATCAGCCCCAGCATTTT,CAWSGGTGFSNQPQHF
TRBV18,TRBJ1-2,NA,NA,TGTGCCAGCTCACCGCCCGTCGATACAGCCAGCTATGGCTACACCTTC,CASSPPVDTASYGYTF
TRBV9,TRBJ1-2,NA,NA,TGTGCCAGCAGCGTAGCTTCAGGGAACTATGGCTACACCTTC,CASSVASGNYGYTF
TRBV7-9,TRBJ2-1,TRBD2,NA,TGTGCCAGCAGCCCACCAGCGGGGAGCTCCTACAATGAGCAGTTCTTC,CASSPPAGSSYNEQFF
TRBV4-1,TRBJ2-2,TRBD1,once,TGCGCCAGCAGCCAAGCACAGGGGGCGGGCGGGGAGCTGTTTTTT,CASSQAQGAGGELFF
TRBV27,TRBJ2-1,NA,NA,TGTGCCAGCAGTTTAGCAGCGGTTTACAATGAGCAGTTCTTC,CASSLAAVYNEQFF
TRBV7-3,TRBJ2-3,NA,NA,TGTGCCAGCAGCTTAAACCCGCCGTACGGAGAGTCAGATACGCAGTATTTT,CASSLNPPYGESDTQYF
TRBV9,TRBJ2-1,TRBD1,NA,TGTGCCAGCAGCGGGATTACCGGGACAGGGTCCAATGAGCAGTTCTTC,CASSGITGTGSNEQFF